This paragraph covers one TCR beta chain sequence. Its antigen is still unknown. UMI-labeled 5' RACE yielded the TRB cDNA libraries. TCRdb reprocessed the 5' RACE reads and reports one entry per CDR3 protein, with no DNA. Across more than 80,000 distinct CDR3 sequences, the top ten clones capture less than 1% of the sample. Cells classed as naive CD8+ T cells were CD45RO-CCR7+CD27+CD95-. This entry comes from a study of CXCR3-negative and CXCR3-positive naive CD8 T cells. General study results and limits: Naive cells that were CXCR3-positive had more hydrophobic TRB CDR3s (compared with CXCR3-negative naive cells). TRB CDR3 properties indicated TCR strength, while surface CD5 was similar across naive subsets.

The receptor was derived from a human donor in good health. Some clones in this sample may be carry-over from other donors' samples. Sequencing was performed on naive CXCR3+ CD8+ T cells from blood. Subset indicated: CD45RO-CCR7+CD27+CD95- naive CD8+ T cells expressing CXCR3 (TNR3+).

This chain's CDR3 is CASSPPMNTEAFF. The chain uses TRBV5-5 and TRBJ1-1. From germline, CDR1 is SGHKS and CDR2 YYEKEE (reference sequence). There are 13 residues in the CDR3.